A single sample gave rise to the 2 T cell receptor beta chains below, sequenced in a study of T cells in Graves' hyperthyroidism and ophthalmopathy. TCR beta CDR3 sequences were amplified from RNA transcripts. When the TCR CDR3 underwent first-round RT-PCR, the HTBI primer set was used. One entry per CDR3 protein results from TCRdb running MiXCR on the multiplex PCR reads. The top ten clones hold roughly 50% of a sample with fewer than 250,000 distinct CDR3 sequences, roughly 18% of them seen once. The sample was blood. These receptors were taken from a man in his fifties with Graves' hyperthyroidism.

About this clonotype itself: A much larger clone lies one base from this, so it may be a read error. This rearrangement joins TRBV20-1 to TRBJ2-1; D unclear. The germline V gene encodes CDR1 DFQATT and CDR2 SNEGSKA (reference sequence). The CDR3 is 16 residues long. In nucleotides, the CDR3 is TGCAGTGCTAGAGATCATGCGGAAGGCTCCTACAGTGAGCAGTTCTTC. Its translation is CSARDHAEGSYSEQFF.

Ten or more counts support this clonotype. This sequence joins TRBV30 and TRBJ2-1; D uncertain. CDR1 and CDR2 from the germline V gene are GTSNPN and SVGIG (reference sequence). Trimming removed 1 base at V and 8 bases at J, with 6 bases between. There are 11 residues in the CDR3. The CDR3 region has the DNA TGTGCCTGGAGTGAAAACGATGAGCAGTTCTTC. Translating it yields CAWSENDEQFF.